These 20 T cell receptor beta chains originate from one sample sequenced in a study of control samples from healthy donors and cancer patients. Repertoires were generated with immunoSEQ multiplex PCR, while TCRdb's copy carries only in-frame clones and drops some. Counted here are 130,000 or so clones, around nine tenths occurring once; the ten biggest clones make up 5.5% to 7%. The sample consisted of blood. The source is a man aged 18 to 35 in good health.

J is TRBJ2-1 and V is TRBV2, with 8 nucleotides matching TRBD1. Germline V gives CDR1 SNHLY, CDR2 FYNNEI. V lost 6 bases and J lost 3; bases outside the gene matches: 4. The CDR3 is made up of 14 amino acids. The CDR3 is CASRTGQDYNEQFF. The CDR3 DNA is TGTGCCAGCAGGACGGGACAGGACTACAATGAGCAGTTCTTC.

This chain links TRBV23-1 with TRBJ2-3, with D maybe TRBD2 (6 bases). TRBV23-1 qualifies as an ORF whose function is uncertain. The CDR3 has 16 residues. Between the trimmed V and J ends, which lost 8 bases and 2 bases, there was a span of 20 bases. CDR3 region: CASHWEATLATDTQYF. DNA of the CDR3: TGCGCCAGCCATTGGGAGGCTACTCTTGCCACAGATACGCAGTATTTT.

V usage is TRBV5-4 and J usage is TRBJ2-5, with a possible D match to TRBD2 (5 bases). V dropped 4 bases and J dropped 5 bases, with 15 bases sitting between them. In germline, CDR1 is SGHNT, CDR2 YYREEE (reference sequence). The CDR3 loop spans 14 amino acids. CDR3 protein: CASSQDWVVETQYF. CDR3 DNA: TGTGCCAGCAGCCAGGACTGGGTAGTGGAGACCCAGTACTTC.

This clone has just one count. The chain is built from TRBV9 and TRBJ2-2, with 9 bases matching TRBD1. The CDR3 has 15 residues. J lost 3 bases, V lost 6 bases, and 6 bases had no gene match. The germline V gene has CDR1 SGDLS and CDR2 YYNGEE. The CDR3 loop reads CASNPGTGYTGELFF. CDR3 DNA sequence: TGTGCCAGCAACCCGGGGACAGGGTACACCGGGGAGCTGTTTTTT.

The chain is built from TRBV10-3 and TRBJ2-3; 8 bases agree with TRBD2. V shed 7 bases and J 4 bases; nucleotides not matched to a gene: 7. Germline V CDR1 and CDR2: ENHRY, SYGVKD. This CDR3 is built from 14 residues. The CDR3 here is CAITSGGTADTQYF. The CDR3 region has the DNA TGTGCCATCACAAGCGGGGGAACTGCAGATACGCAGTATTTT.

The V gene is TRBV5-1, the J gene TRBJ2-2; D is ambiguous. V lost 5 bases, J lost 7 bases, and 12 bases lay in between. The CDR3 runs 13 residues. From germline, CDR1 is SGHRS and CDR2 YFSETQ. CDR3 amino acids: CASSWPRGGELFF. The CDR3 DNA reads as TGCGCCAGCAGTTGGCCCCGAGGCGGGGAGCTGTTTTTT.

The rearrangement links TRBV10-3 to TRBJ2-7; 10 nucleotides line up with TRBD1. Germline loops: CDR1 ENHRY, CDR2 SYGVKD. This CDR3 comprises 13 residues. Trimming at V came to 10 bases and at J to 7 bases, leaving 10 bases not matched to a gene. The CDR3 bases are TGTGCCAGCCGGGACAGGGGCGGGAGGGAGCAGTACTTC. This sequence encodes CASRDRGGREQYF.

The chain carries TRBV23-1 and TRBJ1-1; 8 bases match TRBD1. TRBV23-1 is designated an ORF whose function remains uncertain. The CDR3 runs 15 residues. The V and J ends lost 3 bases and 0 bases, in that order; junction bases with no gene match: 3. CDR3 protein: CASSHGTGLNTEAFF. The CDR3 DNA follows: TGCGCCAGCAGTCACGGGACAGGCCTGAACACTGAAGCTTTCTTT.

The chain carries TRBV5-4 and TRBJ1-4; 11 nucleotides align to TRBD1. V lost 4 bases and J lost 8; bases outside the gene matches: 10. The CDR3 is made up of 16 amino acids. The V gene's germline CDR1 is SGHNT and CDR2 YYREEE (reference sequence). The CDR3 DNA reads as TGTGCCAGCAGCCCCGGACAGGGGGCGAACGGGGAAAAACTGTTTTTT. Encoded protein: CASSPGQGANGEKLFF.

The chain combines TRBV28 with TRBJ1-2; possibly TRBD1 for D (5 bases). Trimming removed 4 bases from V and 7 bases from J, with 16 bases in between. The CDR3 is 14 residues long. Germline CDR1 is MDHEN and CDR2 is SYDVKM. The CDR3 DNA sequence: TGTGCCAGCAGTTACGAGGGGAGCTATGGTGGCTACACCTTC. Amino acids: CASSYEGSYGGYTF.

The genes are TRBV5-6 and TRBJ2-2; weak D call: TRBD1 (6 bases). CDR1 is SGHDT, CDR2 YYEEEE, per germline. The CDR3 covers 15 residues. Deletions cut 0 bases from V and 6 bases from J, with 12 bases between. CDR3: CASSLDRGWPGELFF. The CDR3 DNA reads as TGTGCCAGCAGCTTGGATAGGGGGTGGCCCGGGGAGCTGTTTTTT.

V is TRBV9 and J is TRBJ2-7; tentatively, D is TRBD2 (6 bases). Germline V gene data show CDR1 as SGDLS and CDR2 as YYNGEE. Trimming pared 0 bases from V and 2 bases from J, leaving 9 bases between. This CDR3 is 14 amino acids long. CDR3 nucleotides: TGTGCCAGCAGCGTAGGCCCGGGAGCCTACGAGCAGTACTTC. This translates into CASSVGPGAYEQYF.

V is TRBV19 and J is TRBJ1-2; tentative D call: TRBD1 (6 bases). This CDR3 region has 10 residues. The germline V gene has CDR1 LNHDA and CDR2 SQIVND (reference sequence). V was shortened by 6 bases and J by 10 bases, with 9 bases between the two germline ends. The CDR3: CASSRGAYTF. CDR3 in DNA: TGTGCCAGTAGCCGGGGGGCCTACACCTTC. The full variable domain, with the rest looked up from reference TRBV19 and TRBJ1-2, is DGGITQSPKYLFRKEGQNVTLSCEQNLNHDAMYWYRQDPGQGLRLIYYSQIVNDFQKGDIAEGYSVSREKKESFPLTVTSAQKNPTAFYLCASSRGAYTFGSGTRLTVV.

V gene TRBV5-6 combines with J gene TRBJ2-3; 11 positions match TRBD2. V shed 4 bases, J shed 1 base, and the junction held 8 bases outside the gene matches. This CDR3 region has 17 residues. CDR1 SGHDT and CDR2 YYEEEE come from the germline V gene. The chain's CDR3 is CASSTSGGRLGTDTQYF. DNA for the CDR3: TGTGCCAGCAGCACTAGCGGGGGCCGCCTTGGCACAGATACGCAGTATTTT.

This rearrangement joins TRBV19 to TRBJ1-2, with TRBD1 as a possible D gene (6 bases). The CDR3 covers 18 residues. Germline V CDR1 and CDR2: LNHDA, SQIVND (reference sequence). Trimming took 1 base from V and 7 from J, leaving 25 bases between them. CDR3 residues: CASSIVPTGLAQSGGYTF. The CDR3 nucleotides read TGTGCCAGTAGTATAGTACCTACAGGGTTGGCTCAATCGGGTGGCTACACCTTC.

The V gene is TRBV30, the J gene TRBJ2-2, with TRBD2 matching over 8 bases. Germline loops: CDR1 GTSNPN, CDR2 SVGIG (reference sequence). The CDR3 totals 13 residues. CDR3 protein: CARGGLNTGELFF. The CDR3, as DNA: TGTGCTCGGGGGGGACTGAACACCGGGGAGCTGTTTTTT.

The chain employs TRBV5-5 and TRBJ1-4, with TRBD1 as a possible D gene (6 bases). This CDR3 comprises 16 residues. Trimming pared 0 bases from V and 2 bases from J, leaving 11 bases between. Germline V gene sequence: CDR1 SGHKS, CDR2 YYEKEE (reference sequence). The CDR3 nucleotides read TGTGCCAGCAGCTTGGAAGGGGGAACGACTAATGAAAAACTGTTTTTT. Residues: CASSLEGGTTNEKLFF.

CDR3 sequence: CASSEGLGSSSYEQYF. The DNA for the CDR3 is TGTGCCAGCAGTGAGGGGTTAGGGTCCAGCTCCTACGAGCAGTACTTC. The gene calls are TRBV25-1 and TRBJ2-7; D is unresolved. This CDR3 comprises 16 residues. Trimming took 3 bases from V and 0 from J, leaving 15 bases between them. Germline CDR1 MGHDK, CDR2 SYGVNS.

The chain is built from TRBV7-9 and TRBJ1-1; unclear D gene. Germline V lookup: CDR1 SEHNR, CDR2 FQNEAQ (reference sequence). The CDR3 has 12 residues. Trimming took off 7 bases at V and 1 base at J, with 7 bases between the two ends. CDR3 in DNA: TGTGCCAGCATTACGAAGAACACTGAAGCTTTCTTT. Amino acids: CASITKNTEAFF.

The CDR3 DNA reads TGCGCCAGCAGCGCCGGACAGGGAATTAACTATGGCTACACCTTC. Encoded protein: CASSAGQGINYGYTF. V usage is TRBV5-1 and J usage is TRBJ1-2; 8 bases line up with TRBD1. J lost 1 base, V lost 4 bases, and 6 bases had no gene match. The germline V gene has CDR1 SGHRS and CDR2 YFSETQ. CDR3 length equals 15 residues.